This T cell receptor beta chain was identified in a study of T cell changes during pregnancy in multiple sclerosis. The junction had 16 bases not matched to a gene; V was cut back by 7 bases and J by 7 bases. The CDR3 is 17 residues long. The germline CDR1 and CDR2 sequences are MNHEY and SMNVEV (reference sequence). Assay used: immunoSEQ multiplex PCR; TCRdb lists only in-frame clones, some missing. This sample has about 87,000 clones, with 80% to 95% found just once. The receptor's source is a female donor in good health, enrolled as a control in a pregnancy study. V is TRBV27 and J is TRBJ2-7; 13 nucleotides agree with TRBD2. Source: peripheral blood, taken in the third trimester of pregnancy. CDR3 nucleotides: TGTGCCAGCACCCCAGGGGGACTAGCGGGACCTCTGAGAGAGCAGTACTTC. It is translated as CASTPGGLAGPLREQYF.